This T cell receptor (beta chain) was sequenced for a study of blood T cell repertoires in COVID-19. Produced via immunoSEQ multiplex PCR; TCRdb's table is partial and in-frame only. The data contain about 190,000 clones, under 90% of them singletons. Germline loops: CDR1 MNHEY, CDR2 SMNVEV (reference sequence). This CDR3 spans 16 amino acids. V was shortened by 6 bases and J by 7 bases, with 21 bases between the two germline ends. This sequence joins TRBV27 and TRBJ2-2; D is possibly TRBD1 (6 bases). The material sequenced was peripheral blood. This receptor was obtained from an elderly woman with active or convalescent COVID-19. CDR3 sequence (DNA): TGTGCCAGCAGACCTGATAAATACAGGGCTCGCGGGGAGCTGTTTTTT. Its translation is CASRPDKYRARGELFF.